The 22 T cell receptor beta chains listed next were all sequenced from one sample in a study of molecular identifiers for immune sequencing clone quantification. MiXCR was run by TCRdb on the PCR reads, yielding one entry per CDR3 protein. The data hold around 100,000 distinct CDR3 sequences, with 35% observed a single time. Specimen: naive CD8+ T cells from blood, with Jurkat cell RNA spiked in. The subset: FACS-sorted CD8+CD4-CCR7+CD45RA+ naive T cells. These receptors were taken from a human donor in good health. Some libraries in this study had Jurkat cell RNA spiked in.

This clonotype was detected a few times. The chain employs TRBV27 and TRBJ2-7; D unclear. CDR3 length equals 14 residues. Germline CDR1 and CDR2: MNHEY and SMNVEV (reference sequence). V lost 5 bases to trimming and J lost 0 bases, with 11 bases between them. CDR3 DNA sequence: TGTGCCAGCAGTCAACGGGCCATCTCCTACGAGCAGTACTTC. Its protein product is CASSQRAISYEQYF.

With regard to this clonotype: One end of the junction is discordant with germline, which a read error may explain. This sequence joins TRBV19 and TRBJ2-7; no reliable D call. The CDR3 has 15 amino acids. The germline V gene has CDR1 LNHDA and CDR2 SQIVND (reference sequence). CDR3 amino acids: CASSIVPGPSYKQYF. In DNA, the CDR3 is TGTGCCAGTAGTATAGTGCCCGGCCCATCCTACAAGCAGTACTTC.

Note on this clonotype: A junction end diverges from the germline sequence, so it may reflect a read error. The chain carries TRBV29-1 and TRBJ2-7; 8 nucleotides match TRBD1. This CDR3 contains 15 residues. Germline V lookup: CDR1 SQVTM, CDR2 ANQGSEA. The CDR3 coding sequence is TGCAGCGTTAAAGTTCCGGGACAGGTAACCTACGAGCAATACTTC. Protein sequence: CSVKVPGQVTYEQYF.

This clonotype has only a few counts. This chain uses TRBV13 with TRBJ2-6; D is undetermined. V lost 5 bases and J 0 bases, leaving 17 bases between the germline ends. CDR1 is PRHDT and CDR2 is FYEKMQ in the germline V gene (reference sequence). This CDR3 has 18 amino acids. This chain's CDR3 is CASSLPIGPTSGANVLTF. CDR3 in DNA: TGTGCCAGCAGCCTTCCAATCGGGCCAACCTCTGGGGCCAACGTCCTGACTTTC.

The gene calls are TRBV9 and TRBJ2-1, with TRBD2 matching 7 bases. This CDR3 is built from 17 residues. Per germline, CDR1 SGDLS and CDR2 YYNGEE. The V and J ends lost 4 bases and 2 bases, in that order; junction bases with no gene match: 12. The CDR3 sequence is CASSKEELAETYNEQFF. The CDR3 bases are TGTGCCAGCAGCAAAGAGGAGCTAGCGGAGACCTACAATGAGCAGTTCTTC.

This clonotype was seen at least ten times. In DNA form, the CDR3 reads TGTGCCACCAGTGGGGGACAGGGGGCGGTCACCGGGGAGCTGTTTTTT. This gives the protein CATSGGQGAVTGELFF. The chain employs TRBV24-1 and TRBJ2-2; 12 nucleotides agree with TRBD1. The CDR3 consists of 16 residues. The germline V gene encodes CDR1 KGHDR and CDR2 SFDVKD. Germline trimming cut 5 bases from V and 4 bases from J; bases unmatched to any gene: 4.

This clonotype was picked up a small number of times. The V and J genes are TRBV28 and TRBJ1-1; D is possibly TRBD1 (5 bases). Germline V gene lookup returns CDR1 MDHEN and CDR2 SYDVKM. V lost 7 bases to trimming and J lost 0 bases, with 18 bases between them. This CDR3 has 16 residues. The CDR3: CASKLPHWGMNTEAFF. The CDR3, as DNA: TGTGCCAGCAAACTTCCTCACTGGGGGATGAACACTGAAGCTTTCTTT.

This clonotype came up a few times. The chain couples TRBV2 to TRBJ2-7; no clear D gene. CDR3 length: 15 residues. V was pared by 7 bases and J by 6 bases, with 22 bases between. Per germline, CDR1 SNHLY and CDR2 FYNNEI. The CDR3, as DNA: TGTGCCAGCAAGGGCATCCGCGATGTTCCCACCGAGCAGTACTTC. Translated: CASKGIRDVPTEQYF. The variable domain in full, with the rest retrieved from reference TRBV2 and TRBJ2-7, is EPEVTQTPSHQVTQMGQEVILRCVPISNHLYFYWYRQILGQKVEFLVSFYNNEISEKSEIFDDQFSVERPDGSNFTLKIRSTKLEDSAMYFCASKGIRDVPTEQYFGPGTRLTVT.

This clonotype has a handful of counts. As DNA, the CDR3 is TGTGCCAGCAGCTTCGGACTAGCGGTAGTCACAGATACGCAGTATTTT. Translating gives CASSFGLAVVTDTQYF. This sequence joins TRBV7-3 and TRBJ2-3; 10 nucleotides agree with TRBD2. J was trimmed by 2 bases and V by 3 bases; bases with no gene match: 5. Germline assignment: CDR1 SGHTA and CDR2 FQGTGA. This CDR3 contains 16 residues.

This clonotype appeared a single time. This may arise from a read error, as a much more abundant clone is one base away. The CDR3 does not end in the conserved phenylalanine or tryptophan, so this is likely a read error. V and J are TRBV12-3 or TRBV12-4 and TRBJ2-2, with no clear D. There are 15 residues in the CDR3. Trimming cost V 5 bases and J 5 bases, with 15 bases left between them. As DNA, the CDR3 is TGTGCCAGCAGTCCGGCCGAACGGCTGACCGGGGAGCTGTTTATT. Its protein product is CASSPAERLTGELFI.

The rearrangement joins TRBV6-2 or TRBV6-3 to TRBJ1-1; no firm D call. This CDR3 contains 12 residues. Germline assignment: CDR1 MNHEY and CDR2 SVGEGT. With 5 bases removed from V and 0 bases from J, the gap between germline ends came to 4 bases. CDR3 region: CASSPLNTEAFF. The CDR3 DNA reads TGTGCCAGCAGTCCCTTGAACACTGAAGCTTTCTTT.

The chain couples TRBV13 to TRBJ2-7; D may be TRBD2 (5 bases). Germline CDR1 is PRHDT and CDR2 is FYEKMQ (reference sequence). The V end lost 1 base, the J end lost 0 bases, and 13 bases lay between the germline ends. The CDR3 covers 16 residues. CDR3: CASSLDGLAVSYEQYF. The CDR3 DNA sequence: TGTGCCAGCAGCTTAGATGGTCTAGCCGTCTCCTACGAGCAGTACTTC.

There are a few counts of this clonotype. The genes are TRBV6-2 or TRBV6-3 and TRBJ2-7; D ambiguous. This CDR3 is 15 amino acids long. Trimming removed 2 bases from V and 7 bases from J, with 18 bases in between. In germline, CDR1 is MNHEY, CDR2 SVGEGT. CDR3 sequence: CASSYLTLGGGEQYF. CDR3 sequence (DNA): TGTGCCAGCAGTTACCTGACCCTTGGCGGTGGGGAGCAGTACTTC.

This clonotype was seen many times. The chain combines TRBV5-4 with TRBJ2-7; a possible D gene is TRBD1 (5 bases). The V end lost 2 bases, the J end lost 6 bases, and 12 bases lay between the germline ends. CDR3 length: 13 residues. Germline CDR1 and CDR2: SGHNT and YYREEE (reference sequence). The CDR3 nucleotides read TGTGCCAGCAGCTTCGACAGCTCGGGCGAGCAGTACTTC. Translated, it gives CASSFDSSGEQYF. The full variable domain, with the rest looked up from reference TRBV5-4 and TRBJ2-7, is ETGVTQSPTHLIKTRGQQVTLRCSSQSGHNTVSWYQQALGQGPQFIFQYYREEENGRGNFPPRFSGLQFPNYSSELNVNALELDDSALYLCASSFDSSGEQYFGPGTRLTVT.

The sample holds a few counts of this clonotype. The J gene is TRBJ2-7, the V gene TRBV4-1; D gene ambiguous. The germline CDR1 and CDR2 sequences are MGHRA and YSYEKL. The CDR3 totals 14 residues. Trimming removed 1 base from V and 2 bases from J, with 9 bases in between. The CDR3 sequence is CASSQAFSAYEQYF. The CDR3 bases are TGCGCCAGCAGCCAAGCTTTCTCGGCCTACGAGCAGTACTTC.

This chain joins TRBV19 and TRBJ1-2, with TRBD1 matching 8 bases. Germline V gene data show CDR1 as LNHDA and CDR2 as SQIVND (reference sequence). With V trimmed by 9 bases and J by 1 base, 10 bases remained unmatched. This CDR3 has 15 amino acids. CDR3 sequence reads: CASKRQGMYNYGYTF. The CDR3, as DNA: TGTGCCAGCAAAAGACAGGGGATGTATAACTATGGCTACACCTTC.

This clonotype was detected ten times or more. This chain joins TRBV15 and TRBJ2-3; no definite D call. The CDR3 contains 13 residues. The V end lost 7 bases, the J end lost 0 bases, and 8 bases lay between the germline ends. Germline CDR1 is LNHNV and CDR2 is YYDKDF (reference sequence). The DNA for the CDR3 is TGTGCCACCACCACAATAAGCACAGATACGCAGTATTTT. It yields the protein CATTTISTDTQYF.

With regard to this clonotype: A read error is likely, as this CDR3 ends without the conserved phenylalanine or tryptophan. CDR3 coding DNA: TGCGCCAGCAGCTTGACTAGCGGGAGGTCCGGGGCCAACGTCCTGACTATC. Its protein is CASSLTSGRSGANVLTI. V is TRBV5-1 and J is TRBJ2-6, with 12 bases lining up with TRBD2. CDR3 size: 17 residues. V lost 1 base, J lost 4 bases, and 3 bases stayed unmatched. Germline assignment: CDR1 SGHRS and CDR2 YFSETQ.

This clonotype was seen many times. The chain uses TRBV21-1 and TRBJ2-4. TRBV21-1 is a pseudogene locus. The CDR3 is 11 residues long. The CDR3 spells CASSKGPFQYF. CDR3 nucleotide sequence: TGTGCCAGCAGCAAAGGACCGTTCCAATACTTC.

This chain uses TRBV9 with TRBJ2-7; D unresolved. There are 16 residues in the CDR3. Per germline, CDR1 SGDLS and CDR2 YYNGEE. V was clipped by 4 bases and J by 0 bases, with 17 bases between them. The CDR3 loop is CASSHRPGRSSYEQYF. In nucleotides, the CDR3 is TGTGCCAGCAGCCATCGCCCCGGACGGAGCTCCTACGAGCAGTACTTC.

This clonotype was seen a few times. The rearrangement links TRBV28 to TRBJ1-4, with D hard to call. The CDR3 is made up of 14 amino acids. The germline CDR1 and CDR2 sequences are MDHEN and SYDVKM. The V and J ends lost 7 bases and 3 bases respectively, with 12 bases between them. The CDR3 coding sequence is TGTGCCAGCACCCGCCCCGGGGCTAATGAAAAACTGTTTTTT. Translated, it gives CASTRPGANEKLFF.

The chain links TRBV20-1 to TRBJ2-7; possibly TRBD1 for D (6 bases). The CDR3 has 14 amino acids. From germline, CDR1 is DFQATT and CDR2 SNEGSKA (reference sequence). Trimming cost V 6 bases and J 3 bases, with 18 bases left between them. CDR3 nucleotide sequence: TGCAGTGCCCAAGGGGTGGGGGCCCGCTACGAGCAGTACTTC. Amino acid sequence: CSAQGVGARYEQYF.